This passage covers 10 T cell receptor beta chains from one sample sequenced in a study of beta chain features in type 1 diabetes. Their recognized antigens are unknown. Study-wide points: Among all four CD4+ subsets, Type 1 diabetes patients had TCRB CDR3s that were moderately but significantly shorter.

Reverse transcription of all isolated RNA meant that expressed TCRB transcripts were sequenced. Clones were sequenced by immunoSEQ multiplex PCR, and TCRdb holds only the in-frame ones, with some missing. The repertoire has 250,000 to 300,000 clones, less than 30% of them found once; the top ten carry more than 0.009%. The sample taken for sequencing was naive CD4+ T cells from blood. These receptors were collected from a woman aged 25 to 45 with type 1 diabetes.

The chain couples TRBV11-2 to TRBJ2-1; 9 bases fit TRBD2. The CDR3 contains 16 residues. J was trimmed by 2 bases and V by 4 bases; bases with no gene match: 6. CDR1 and CDR2 (germline): SGHAT, FQNNGV. Written as DNA, the CDR3 is TGTGCCAGCAGCTCTGGACTAGCGTATACCTACAATGAGCAGTTCTTC. This encodes CASSSGLAYTYNEQFF.

This chain links TRBV28 with TRBJ2-1; TRBD1 matches at 7 bases. V trimming: 5 bases; J trimming: 7 bases; junction bases outside the gene matches: 8. The CDR3 has 14 residues. Germline CDR1 MDHEN, CDR2 SYDVKM. The DNA of the CDR3 is TGTGCCAGCAGTCCGACAGGGAGTCTTAATGAGCAGTTCTTC. This encodes CASSPTGSLNEQFF.

The chain has TRBV6-4 and TRBJ2-1; D is perhaps TRBD1 (6 bases). The V gene's germline CDR1 is MRHNA and CDR2 SNTAGT. Between the trimmed V and J ends, which lost 4 bases and 1 base, there was a span of 11 bases. The CDR3 is 15 amino acids. CDR3 residues: CASSVAGTSYNEQFF. CDR3 nucleotide sequence: TGTGCCAGCAGTGTGGCAGGGACATCCTACAATGAGCAGTTCTTC.

The chain uses TRBV6-5 and TRBJ1-1; D is unclear. The V end lost 0 bases, the J end lost 8 bases, and 16 bases lay between the germline ends. CDR1 and CDR2 from the germline V gene are MNHEY and SVGAGI. CDR3 length equals 15 residues. The CDR3 DNA sequence: TGTGCCAGCAGTTACTCCAGCGGTATAGATCGAGAAGCTTTCTTT. Translating it yields CASSYSSGIDREAFF.

The V and J genes are TRBV19 and TRBJ1-2; 8 bases are shared with TRBD1. The CDR3 runs 17 residues. V gave up 3 bases and J gave up 2 bases; unmatched junction bases: 11. Germline V lookup: CDR1 LNHDA, CDR2 SQIVND (reference sequence). The DNA for the CDR3 is TGTGCCAGTAGTATTAGGGACAGGCGGACGGGGAACTATGGCTACACCTTC. It is translated as CASSIRDRRTGNYGYTF.

The chain couples TRBV6-6 to TRBJ2-3; D might be TRBD1 (5 bases). Germline V lookup: CDR1 MNHNY, CDR2 SVGAGI (reference sequence). The V end lost 6 bases, the J end lost 4 bases, and 8 bases lay between the germline ends. The CDR3 totals 12 residues. CDR3 nucleotides: TGTGCCAGCAGCCCGACAGCAGATACGCAGTATTTT. Its translation is CASSPTADTQYF.

The chain is built from TRBV2 and TRBJ2-1; the match to TRBD2 covers 13 bases. Per the germline V gene, CDR1 is SNHLY and CDR2 is FYNNEI. J gave up 8 bases and V 6 bases, and 7 bases lay outside the gene matches. The CDR3 sequence is 15 residues long. This CDR3 reads CASRTGLAGVDEQFF. DNA for the CDR3: TGTGCCAGCAGAACCGGACTAGCGGGAGTCGATGAGCAGTTCTTC.

This clone appeared a few times. CDR3 in amino acids: CASSLGGDRANLYF. The CDR3 nucleotides read TGCGCCAGCAGCTTGGGGGGCGACAGGGCAAACTTGTACTTC. The chain carries TRBV5-1 and TRBJ2-4; 7 bases map to TRBD1. V dropped 0 bases and J dropped 15; count of bases not matched to a gene: 12. Germline-derived CDR1 and CDR2 are SGHRS and YFSETQ. This CDR3 has 14 residues.

The DNA of the CDR3 is TGTGCCAGCAGTCTACAAGGGGTGGACACTGAAGCTTTCTTT. It encodes CASSLQGVDTEAFF. This chain uses TRBV2 with TRBJ1-1, with D possibly TRBD1 on 5 matching bases. This CDR3 contains 14 residues. Germline V lookup: CDR1 SNHLY, CDR2 FYNNEI. V lost 5 bases and J 3 bases, leaving 13 bases between the germline ends.

The gene calls are TRBV25-1 and TRBJ2-5, with 9 bases matching TRBD1. The V gene end was trimmed by 6 bases and the J gene end by 3 bases; junction bases not matched to a gene: 2. The CDR3 loop spans 13 amino acids. Germline values: CDR1 MGHDK, CDR2 SYGVNS. The CDR3, as DNA: TGTGCCAGCAGATGGACAGGGGAAGAGACCCAGTACTTC. It is translated as CASRWTGEETQYF.